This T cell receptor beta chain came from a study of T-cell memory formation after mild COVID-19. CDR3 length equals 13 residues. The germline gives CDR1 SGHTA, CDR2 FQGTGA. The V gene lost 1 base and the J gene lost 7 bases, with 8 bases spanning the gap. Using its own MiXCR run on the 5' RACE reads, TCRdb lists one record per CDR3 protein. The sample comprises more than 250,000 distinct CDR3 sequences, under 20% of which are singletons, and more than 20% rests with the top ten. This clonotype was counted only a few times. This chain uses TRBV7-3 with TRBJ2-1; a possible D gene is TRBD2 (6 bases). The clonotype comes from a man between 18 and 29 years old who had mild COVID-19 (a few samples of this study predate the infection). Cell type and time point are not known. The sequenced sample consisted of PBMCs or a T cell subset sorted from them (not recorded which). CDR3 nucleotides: TGTGCCAGCAGCTTAAGCGGGACGAATGAGCAGTTCTTC. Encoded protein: CASSLSGTNEQFF.